This TCR beta chain was identified in a study of blood T cells in healthy people across ages. The wider study: About one barcoded beta molecule was captured per two T cells (by template switching).

This clonotype was detected ten times or more. The antigen is undetermined. Trimming left V 0 bases short and J 2 bases short, with 12 bases between. The CDR3 is made up of 16 amino acids. Germline V gives CDR1 SGHTA, CDR2 FQGNSA. Then a second PCR, running about 6 to 12 cycles, was carried out with a sample-barcoded 5' primer and a J-beta primer mix. In TCRdb, the 5' RACE reads were re-called with MiXCR into one record per CDR3 protein. The data contain hundreds of thousands of distinct CDR3 sequences, approximately 31% of them seen just once; the ten biggest clones take up about 16%. Isolation recovered at least 6 million PBMCs from every sample. Whole-study findings and limits: Without sorted subsets, naive and antigen-experienced compartments could not be conclusively compared. Getting older went along with TCR beta diversity per million T cells dropping roughly linearly.

The V call is TRBV7-2, the J call TRBJ2-3, with D possibly called TRBD1 or TRBD2 (5 bases each). Sample: blood. This clonotype originated in a woman aged 80 or over in good health. In nucleotides, the CDR3 is TGTGCCAGCAGCTTAGCGCCTCGGGGCTACACAGATACGCAGTATTTT. Its translation is CASSLAPRGYTDTQYF.